This record looks at one T cell receptor beta chain sequence and its context. The sample originates from a study of a mutant IDH1 vaccine in newly diagnosed glioma. About the study: Pretreatment consisted of radiotherapy, temozolomide, or both, with most receiving both.

Time point reported: baseline, week 1 (first vaccination visit). Sample treatment: pre-vaccination baseline after standard-of-care therapy. Each donor presented with a new WHO grade 3 or 4 astrocytoma that tested IDH1-mutant and showed ATRX loss. Assay: immunoSEQ multiplex PCR; the TCRdb copy retains only in-frame clones and omits some. There are approximately 92,000 clones in the sample; 83% occur only once, and roughly 6.8% lies in the top ten. The CDR3 loop spans 13 amino acids. Trimming removed 6 bases from V and 4 bases from J; junction bases left unmatched: 3. CDR1 MNHEY and CDR2 SVGAGI come from the germline V gene.

The sequences come from PBMCs, collected from a glioma patient treated with radiotherapy, temozolomide or both. This receptor was taken from a woman in her 50s with glioma. The V and J genes are TRBV6-5 and TRBJ1-1, with TRBD1 identical over 9 bases. Written as DNA, the CDR3 is TGTGCCAGCAGGGAACAGGGGGCCACTGAAGCTTTCTTT. Translated: CASREQGATEAFF.